The rows below give T cell receptor beta chains drawn from one sample of a study of early T cells in non-severe SARS-CoV-2 infection. TCRdb reanalysed the 5' RACE reads using MiXCR and keeps one entry per CDR3 protein. The sample includes 65,000 to 80,000 distinct CDR3 sequences, around 10% seen only once; the top ten take about 4.5%. Source material: whole blood. Source of these receptors: an adult who was a healthcare worker with PCR-confirmed SARS-CoV-2 infection or an uninfected control (not recorded which). CDR3s include the opening cysteine and the closing phenylalanine or tryptophan. Fields, in order: V gene, D gene, J gene, clone size, CDR3 protein, CDR3 DNA. A D gene is named only where the DNA matches it firmly. Clone size, where shown, is once, few, many, or a class for clones that have expanded.

TRBV29-1,NA,TRBJ2-7,many,CSVVTSSYEQYF,TGCAGCGTTGTAACAAGCTCCTACGAGCAGTACTTC
TRBV5-5,NA,TRBJ2-5,many,CASSLGAIVETQYF,TGTGCCAGCAGCTTAGGGGCCATTGTCGAGACCCAGTACTTC
TRBV4-3,TRBD1,TRBJ2-1,NA,CASSQWTGLNEQFF,TGCGCCAGCAGCCAATGGACAGGGCTCAATGAGCAGTTCTTC
TRBV5-1,NA,TRBJ2-7,few,CASSLDSQVSSYEQYF,TGCGCCAGCAGCTTGGACAGCCAGGTCAGCTCCTACGAGCAGTACTTC
TRBV20-1,NA,TRBJ2-2,many,CSARGTQGPGTTGELFF,TGCAGTGCTAGAGGTACACAGGGCCCTGGCACCACCGGGGAGCTGTTTTTT
TRBV20-1,NA,TRBJ2-7,NA,CSACPGPNGEQCF,TGCAGTGCTTGTCCGGGCCCCAACGGCGAGCAGTGCTTC
TRBV5-1,NA,TRBJ2-7,NA,CASSLGNEQYF,TGCGCCAGCAGCTTGGGGAACGAGCAGTACTTC
TRBV19,NA,TRBJ1-6,many,CASSLRNPYNSPLHF,TGTGCCAGTAGTCTCCGGAACCCTTATAATTCACCCCTCCACTTT
TRBV19,NA,TRBJ2-4,few,CASSIGEFDIQYF,TGTGCCAGTAGTATAGGGGAGTTCGACATTCAGTACTTC
TRBV7-9,NA,TRBJ1-1,NA,CASSWRGAPESEAFF,TGTGCCAGCAGCTGGCGAGGGGCCCCCGAATCTGAAGCTTTCTTT
TRBV15,NA,TRBJ2-2,many,CATSRSRNTGELFF,TGTGCCACCAGCAGAAGCCGGAACACCGGGGAGCTGTTTTTT
TRBV29-1,NA,TRBJ1-2,NA,CSGGDGYTF,TGCAGTGGTGGGGATGGCTACACCTTC
TRBV5-1,NA,TRBJ2-6,NA,CASSLGLSSGANVLTF,TGCGCCAGCAGCTTGGGTCTCAGCTCTGGGGCCAACGTCCTGACTTTC
TRBV7-9,NA,TRBJ1-1,NA,CASSRDAGPFEAFF,TGTGCCAGCAGCCGCGACGCTGGGCCCTTTGAAGCTTTCTTT
TRBV11-2,NA,TRBJ2-3,many,CASSSGDTQYF,TGTGCCAGCAGCTCCGGAGATACGCAGTATTTT
TRBV12-3/TRBV12-4,NA,TRBJ1-1,many,CASSYRVRAEAFF,TGTGCCAGCAGTTACAGGGTCAGGGCTGAAGCTTTCTTT
TRBV7-6,TRBD1,TRBJ1-1,NA,CASSPGQGGTEAFF,TGTGCCAGCAGCCCAGGACAGGGCGGGACTGAAGCTTTCTTT
TRBV4-1,NA,TRBJ2-1,many,CASSGNRQAGRVEEFF,TGCGCCAGCAGCGGGAACCGGCAGGCAGGTAGGGTCGAGGAGTTCTTC
TRBV7-2,NA,TRBJ1-1,NA,CASSLNGNTEAFF,TGTGCCAGCAGCTTAAACGGGAACACTGAAGCTTTCTTT
TRBV27,NA,TRBJ1-6,NA,CATWDSSSYNSPLHF,TGTGCCACCTGGGACTCGAGCTCCTATAATTCACCCCTCCACTTT
TRBV14,NA,TRBJ2-1,few,CASSQSPSWGYNEQFF,TGTGCCAGCAGCCAAAGCCCCTCGTGGGGGTACAATGAGCAGTTCTTC
TRBV11-2,NA,TRBJ2-3,few,CASSLSGRAADTQYF,TGTGCCAGCAGCTTATCGGGCAGGGCGGCAGATACGCAGTATTTT
TRBV18,NA,TRBJ1-2,many,CASSPSRADYGYTF,TGTGCCAGCTCACCGTCTAGGGCAGATTATGGCTACACCTTC
TRBV6-2/TRBV6-3,TRBD1,TRBJ1-5,NA,CATGTGSSNQPQHF,TGTGCCACCGGGACAGGGTCAAGCAATCAGCCCCAGCATTTT
TRBV5-1,TRBD1,TRBJ1-2,NA,CASSSTGEGYYGYTF,TGCGCCAGCAGCTCGACAGGGGAAGGCTACTATGGCTACACCTTC
TRBV2,NA,TRBJ2-1,NA,CASSVQPGDYNEQFF,TGTGCCAGCAGTGTACAGCCAGGGGACTACAATGAGCAGTTCTTC
TRBV11-2,NA,TRBJ2-7,NA,CASSSQPRASYEQYF,TGTGCCAGCAGCTCCCAACCCAGGGCCTCCTACGAGCAGTACTTC
TRBV6-1,NA,TRBJ2-1,many,CASSEAMSGGGYNEQFF,TGTGCCAGCAGTGAAGCTATGAGTGGAGGGGGGTACAATGAGCAGTTCTTC
TRBV7-2,NA,TRBJ2-3,few,CASSLISNSDTQYF,TGTGCCAGCAGCCTAATCAGTAATTCAGATACGCAGTATTTT
TRBV25-1,NA,TRBJ1-1,few,CASSEVGATFF,TGTGCCAGCAGTGAAGTCGGAGCAACTTTCTTT
TRBV7-2,NA,TRBJ2-3,NA,CASSPSSASTDTQYF,TGTGCCAGCAGCCCGTCGTCCGCTAGCACAGATACGCAGTATTTT
TRBV7-2,NA,TRBJ1-5,NA,CASRFTDISNQPQHF,TGTGCCAGCAGATTCACAGACATCAGCAATCAGCCCCAGCATTTT
TRBV9,NA,TRBJ1-1,NA,CASRNGWDTEAFF,TGTGCCAGCAGGAACGGGTGGGACACTGAAGCTTTCTTT
TRBV29-1,TRBD1,TRBJ1-2,few,CSVRDSEGYTF,TGCAGCGTCAGGGACAGCGAGGGCTACACCTTC
TRBV6-5,NA,TRBJ2-2,few,CASSIQGVNGELFF,TGTGCCAGCAGCATCCAGGGAGTGAACGGGGAGCTGTTTTTT
TRBV29-1,NA,TRBJ1-2,many,CSVEFGLGGGYGYTF,TGCAGCGTTGAATTTGGCCTAGGGGGAGGCTATGGCTACACCTTC
TRBV6-5,NA,TRBJ2-7,many,CASSSGLLGEQYF,TGTGCCAGCAGTTCGGGACTTCTCGGGGAGCAGTACTTC
TRBV6-5,TRBD1,TRBJ2-7,many,CASTQLGLRQGLNEQYF,TGTGCCAGCACCCAGTTGGGCCTGCGACAGGGGTTGAACGAGCAGTACTTC
TRBV10-3,NA,TRBJ1-2,few,CAISESRQYGYTF,TGTGCCATCAGTGAGTCGAGGCAGTATGGCTACACCTTC
TRBV25-1,NA,TRBJ1-5,many,CASSGPGSNQPQHF,TGTGCCAGCAGTGGACCGGGTAGCAATCAGCCCCAGCATTTT
TRBV18,TRBD1,TRBJ1-5,few,CASSLPGQGSNQPQHF,TGTGCCAGCTCCCTACCGGGACAGGGGAGCAATCAGCCCCAGCATTTT
TRBV2,TRBD1,TRBJ2-5,few,CASSGGTGQETQYF,TGTGCCAGCAGTGGAGGGACAGGGCAAGAGACCCAGTACTTC
TRBV7-9,TRBD1,TRBJ2-1,few,CASSSRDRGYGFF,TGTGCCAGCAGCTCCCGGGACAGGGGATATGGATTCTTC
TRBV4-2,TRBD2,TRBJ2-3,few,CASSQDGTSGGTRDTQYF,TGTGCCAGCAGCCAAGACGGGACTAGCGGGGGCACTAGGGATACGCAGTATTTT
TRBV19,TRBD1,TRBJ2-1,NA,CASSRGGPYNEQFF,TGTGCCAGTAGTAGAGGGGGCCCCTACAATGAGCAGTTCTTC
TRBV12-3/TRBV12-4,NA,TRBJ1-1,few,CASRSPGTDTEAFF,TGTGCCAGCAGGTCCCCGGGTACCGACACTGAAGCTTTCTTT
TRBV5-4,TRBD1,TRBJ1-4,NA,CASGRTGTGEEKLFF,TGTGCCAGCGGCCGAACCGGGACAGGGGAAGAAAAACTGTTTTTT
TRBV20-1,NA,TRBJ2-7,NA,CSAEPGSSNYEQYF,TGCAGTGCCGAGCCGGGTTCCTCCAACTACGAGCAGTACTTC
TRBV11-3,NA,TRBJ2-5,few,CASSRGMQETQYF,TGTGCCAGCAGCCGAGGGATGCAAGAGACCCAGTACTTC
TRBV11-2,NA,TRBJ1-1,few,CASSLTGYLDEAFF,TGTGCCAGCAGCCTCACAGGGTATCTCGATGAAGCTTTCTTT
TRBV5-4,NA,TRBJ1-1,NA,CASSLVPYTEAFF,TGTGCCAGCAGCTTGGTTCCCTACACTGAAGCTTTCTTT
TRBV5-5,NA,TRBJ2-3,NA,CASSYSRWGTDTQYF,TGTGCCAGCAGCTATTCGAGGTGGGGCACAGATACGCAGTATTTT
TRBV7-9,TRBD1,TRBJ2-7,many,CASSSPEGGLREQYF,TGTGCCAGCAGCTCCCCGGAAGGGGGCTTGCGCGAGCAGTACTTC
TRBV14,NA,TRBJ2-1,few,CASSQNGGVGRSYNEQFF,TGTGCCAGCAGCCAAAACGGGGGAGTTGGTCGCTCCTACAATGAGCAGTTCTTC
TRBV4-1,TRBD2,TRBJ2-3,NA,CASSQGSSGGDTQYF,TGCGCCAGCAGCCAAGGGTCTAGCGGGGGGGATACGCAGTATTTT
TRBV7-2,TRBD2,TRBJ2-3,many,CASSPSGGGTDTQYF,TGTGCCAGCAGCCCTAGCGGGGGGGGCACAGATACGCAGTATTTT